Each of the 10 T cell receptor beta chains below was sequenced from the same sample in a study of cytomegalovirus exposure and HLA in healthy donors. PCR was performed using 60 Vbeta and 13 Jbeta primers. The method was immunoSEQ multiplex PCR; TCRdb's version includes in-frame clones alone and lacks a portion of them. The sample lists fewer than 200,000 clones, roughly 87% seen once, with around 0.98% in the top ten. Specimen: PBMCs. The origin of the receptors is a boy younger than 10 in good health and CMV-seronegative.

The rearrangement links TRBV28 to TRBJ2-2; 7 bases align to TRBD2. Germline CDR1 reads MDHEN; CDR2 reads SYDVKM. The CDR3 loop spans 15 amino acids. V lost 5 bases to trimming and J lost 7 bases; unmatched junction nucleotides: 10. The chain's CDR3 is CASSPSGVAGGELFF. CDR3 nucleotide sequence: TGTGCCAGCAGTCCTAGCGGAGTCGCTGGCGGGGAGCTGTTTTTT.

This chain joins TRBV6-1 and TRBJ2-5; 8 bases fit TRBD1. V was clipped by 7 bases and J by 1 base; unmatched bases: 5. The CDR3 spans 14 residues. CDR1 and CDR2 (germline): MNHNS, SASEGT. The CDR3 loop is CASKQDRVQETQYF. DNA of the CDR3: TGTGCCAGCAAACAGGACAGGGTCCAAGAGACCCAGTACTTC.

V gene TRBV19 combines with J gene TRBJ2-3; TRBD2 is a possible D gene (5 bases). This CDR3 has 15 residues. The V end lost 5 bases, the J end lost 2 bases, and 14 bases lay between the germline ends. Germline CDR1 and CDR2: LNHDA and SQIVND (reference sequence). CDR3 DNA: TGTGCCAGTAGTTCACAAGCGGTATTCACAGATACGCAGTATTTT. Protein product: CASSSQAVFTDTQYF. Using reference TRBV19 and TRBJ2-3 for the parts outside the CDR3, the full variable domain is DGGITQSPKYLFRKEGQNVTLSCEQNLNHDAMYWYRQDPGQGLRLIYYSQIVNDFQKGDIAEGYSVSREKKESFPLTVTSAQKNPTAFYLCASSSQAVFTDTQYFGPGTRLTVL.

The chain uses TRBV5-1 and TRBJ1-1; 8 bases fit TRBD1. The CDR3 spans 15 residues. The germline V gene encodes CDR1 SGHRS and CDR2 YFSETQ. The J segment lost 3 bases and the V segment lost 3 bases, leaving 7 bases of the junction unmatched. The CDR3 coding sequence is TGCGCCAGCAGCTACGGACAGGGCGGGGACACTGAAGCTTTCTTT. Translated, it gives CASSYGQGGDTEAFF.

The V gene is TRBV14, the J gene TRBJ1-1, with 10 bases fitting TRBD1. The germline V gene has CDR1 SGHDN and CDR2 FVKESK. The CDR3 totals 14 residues. Unmatched junction bases numbered 7, after V lost 2 bases and J lost 10 bases. CDR3: CASSQLDRGHRAFF. As DNA, the CDR3 is TGTGCCAGCAGCCAACTAGACAGGGGGCATCGAGCTTTCTTT. Together with reference TRBV14 and TRBJ1-1, the CDR3 gives the full variable domain: EAGVTQFPSHSVIEKGQTVTLRCDPISGHDNLYWYRRVMGKEIKFLLHFVKESKQDESGMPNNRFLAERTGGTYSTLKVQPAELEDSGVYFCASSQLDRGHRAFFGQGTRLTVV.

The J gene is TRBJ1-4, the V gene TRBV10-3; no firm D call. Trimming took 2 bases from V and 3 from J, leaving 7 bases between them. The CDR3 consists of 14 residues. Germline CDR1 reads ENHRY; CDR2 reads SYGVKD. In DNA, the CDR3 is TGTGCCATCAGTGAGGAGGGAGCTAATGAAAAACTGTTTTTT. Encoded protein: CAISEEGANEKLFF.

This clone was seen only a few times. The chain combines TRBV11-2 with TRBJ2-2, with 8 bases fitting TRBD1. Germline-derived CDR1 and CDR2 are SGHAT and FQNNGV. V gave up 1 base and J gave up 6 bases; unmatched junction bases: 16. The CDR3 has 19 amino acids. Here the CDR3 reads CASSLGLSSGGPMSGELFF. The CDR3 nucleotides are TGTGCCAGCAGCTTAGGCCTTTCTTCAGGGGGCCCCATGTCCGGGGAGCTGTTTTTT.

The chain employs TRBV13 and TRBJ2-5; D remains ambiguous. Trimming stripped 2 bases from V and 3 bases from J, with 10 bases between. Germline CDR1 is PRHDT and CDR2 is FYEKMQ (reference sequence). CDR3 length equals 14 residues. Here the CDR3 reads CASSLRTQKETQYF. As DNA, the CDR3 is TGTGCCAGCAGCTTACGCACACAGAAAGAGACCCAGTACTTC.

The chain carries TRBV10-3 and TRBJ2-5; D remains ambiguous. This CDR3 is built from 14 residues. Germline CDR1 ENHRY, CDR2 SYGVKD. Trimming took off 3 bases at V and 1 base at J, with 9 bases between the two ends. CDR3 sequence reads: CAISDLQTQETQYF. The CDR3 bases are TGTGCCATCAGTGATTTACAGACCCAAGAGACCCAGTACTTC.

V and J are TRBV19 and TRBJ2-5; the match to TRBD1 covers 10 bases. The ends lost 6 bases at V and 4 bases at J; junction bases unmatched: 5. The germline gives CDR1 LNHDA, CDR2 SQIVND (reference sequence). The CDR3 spans 14 residues. CDR3 nucleotides: TGTGCCAGTAGGGCGACAGGGGGCGGAGAGACCCAGTACTTC. As protein: CASRATGGGETQYF.